This T cell receptor beta chain is drawn from a study of cytomegalovirus exposure and HLA in healthy donors. Study at large: The early release's HLA-typed donors yielded 80 million to 95 million unique TCRs.

Both 60 Vbeta primers and 13 Jbeta primers went into the PCR. TCRdb's copy holds only in-frame clones and misses some; the assay was immunoSEQ multiplex PCR. The sample yields about 150,000 clones, 65% to 80% seen once. Of note for this clone: The antigen is unknown.

Regarding the study as a whole: Later work associated fewer than 20,000 TCR beta sequences with HLA alleles at 0.05 false discovery rate. Highly shared variants forming one cluster were likely a sequencing artifact.

The sequence derives from a man aged 40-49 years in good health and CMV-seropositive. The specimen was PBMCs.

Here the CDR3 reads CASSESGAGETQYF. CDR3 nucleotides: TGCGCCAGCAGTGAGTCAGGGGCGGGGGAGACCCAGTACTTC. The genes are TRBV10-1 and TRBJ2-5; TRBD2 might be the D (6 bases). Germline values: CDR1 WNHNN, CDR2 SYGVQD (reference sequence). Trimming took off 0 bases at V and 5 bases at J, with 10 bases between the two ends. The CDR3 is 14 residues long.